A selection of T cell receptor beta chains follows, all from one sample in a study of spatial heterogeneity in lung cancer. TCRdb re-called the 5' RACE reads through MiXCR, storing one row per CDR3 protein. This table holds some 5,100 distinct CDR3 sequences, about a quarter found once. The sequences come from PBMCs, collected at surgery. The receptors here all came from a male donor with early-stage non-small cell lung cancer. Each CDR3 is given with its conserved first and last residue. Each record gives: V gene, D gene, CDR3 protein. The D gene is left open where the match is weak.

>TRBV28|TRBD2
CASSSHTSGRTQETQYF
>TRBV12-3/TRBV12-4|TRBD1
CASRQGQGAREQYF
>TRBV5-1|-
CASSLARDFTDTQYF
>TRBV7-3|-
CASSLVRGETQYF
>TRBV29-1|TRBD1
CSVEQGVNYGYTF
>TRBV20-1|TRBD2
CSARDLVLARSYNEQFF
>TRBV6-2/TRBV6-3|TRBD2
CASTQAGVETQYF
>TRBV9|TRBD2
CASSGSLGLAGGAQFF
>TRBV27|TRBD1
CASSLGTAEGEQYF
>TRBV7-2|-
CASTPSPQGPLNIQYF
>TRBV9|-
CASSAWGGLTDTQYF